This T cell receptor beta chain stems from a study of T-cell memory formation after mild COVID-19 (dated by TCRdb to about 2021). Notes on the research overall: Most TCR sequence clusters were specific to one of the two donors. Two young, previously healthy adult volunteers made up the cohort, one male and one female. Longitudinal TCRalpha and TCRbeta repertoire sequencing tracked T-cell clones expanding and contracting after mild COVID-19 in a couple of donors. Points the paper makes about the study in general: Only a couple of mild cases were covered by the study, and larger cohorts that include severe cases with pre-infection samples were considered necessary. Some responding clones were detected in pre-infection memory, suggesting pre-existing cross-reactive memory T cells joined the SARS-CoV-2 response. Contracting CD4+ clones were found mainly in CM and EM memory subsets, while CD8+ clones were enriched in EMRA. Clones that contracted from day 15 to 85 showed balanced CD4/CD8 phenotypes, whereas a second wave of clones that expanded from day 15 to 37 leaned towards CD4+. The second-wave clones that peaked on day 37 were not confirmed to be SARS-CoV-2 specific.

Ficoll-Paque density gradient centrifugation was the method used to isolate PBMCs. Data came from an Illumina NovaSeq 6000. cDNA libraries for TCRalpha and TCRbeta were prepared by 5'RACE using constant-segment primers, with sample barcodes and unique molecular identifiers added. Trizol reagent was used to extract RNA from every sample. Library amplification was performed in two PCR steps, and a second sample barcode and Illumina TruSeq adapters were introduced in the second step. The libraries were sequenced on an Illumina NovaSeq using 2 x 150 bp paired-end reads. As for the authors' bioinformatics: With migec v1.2.7, reads were demultiplexed and then collapsed into UMI-guided consensus sequences. With mixcr v2.1.11, UMI consensuses were aligned to TRA and TRB V and J templates and assembled into clonotypes. Clonotypes were classified as expanded or contracted when called significant by both edgeR and NoisET, with noise models trained on biological replicates. For edgeR calls, a false discovery rate-adjusted p below 0.01 and a log2 fold-change threshold of 1 were applied. PCA with hierarchical clustering of max-normalized trajectories of the 1000 most abundant clonotypes was used as exploratory dynamics analysis. Separately sequenced CD4+ and CD8+ repertoires were used to assign the CD4 or CD8 phenotype of responding clones. TCRdb reanalyzed the raw reads on its own, using fastp at Q25 for trimming and MiXCR for clone calling, and kept in-frame beta chains. Each CDR3 protein appears once, grouped with its most common genes and DNA. For this entry, the V and J calls and clone size follow TCRdb and not the study's own pipeline. This sample has roughly 150,000 distinct CDR3 sequences in its table, and roughly 14% of those were observed once. The ten biggest clones cover 13% to 15% of the sample.

The cysteine opens and the phenylalanine closes a CDR3 of 11 amino acids. Of the read, only the CDR3 DNA is kept; its 33 bases are in frame from base 1. Sequences LNHDA (CDR1) and SQIVND (CDR2) are obtained from the germline V gene (reference sequence). Germline trimming: 7 bases from V, 14 bases from J; junction bases outside gene matches: 5. As for this clonotype: Its target antigen remains unknown. Base qualities were left out, and no much larger clone turns up one base away.

The receptor's source is an adult woman who had mild COVID-19 (a few samples of this study predate the infection). The sample titles of this study are shuffled in the database, so cell type and time point are left out; the donor was told from shared clones. Input material: PBMCs or a T cell subset sorted from them (not recorded which). This receptor chain uses TRBV19 and TRBJ1-6; 7 bases in the junction line up with TRBD1. The nucleotides are TGTGCCAGTACTCCTACAGGGGCCCTCCACTTT. The translation is CASTPTGALHF.